The rows below give T cell receptor beta chains drawn from one sample of a study of siplizumab effects on memory and regulatory T cells. The protocol was immunoSEQ multiplex PCR, while the TCRdb copy is restricted to in-frame clones and leaves out a portion. The table has 7,700 or so clones, approximately 35% seen once. Their specific antigens are unknown. Sequencing was carried out using CFSE-low (dividing) CD8+ T cells sorted from an allogeneic mixed lymphocyte reaction. The receptors derive from a human donor in good health; the cells came from an allogeneic mixed lymphocyte reaction. Each CDR3 is given with its conserved first and last residue. D genes are given only for firm matches. Clone size is shown for a subset of rows, as once, few, many or a class of expanded clone.

TRBV7-9,TRBJ2-7,NA,NA,TGTGCCAGCAGCTTAGGGGTTGACGAGCAGTACTTC,CASSLGVDEQYF
TRBV20-1,TRBJ2-5,TRBD1,NA,TGCAGTGCCCTCAGGGGACAGGAGTACTTC,CSALRGQEYF
TRBV6-1,TRBJ2-2,NA,medium-sized,TGTGCCAGCAGTGAAGTGGGTACCGGGGAGCTGTTTTTT,CASSEVGTGELFF
TRBV30,TRBJ2-3,NA,NA,TGTGCCTGGAGTCCGGGACTAGATACGCAGTATTTT,CAWSPGLDTQYF
TRBV5-5,TRBJ1-4,TRBD1,many,TGTGCCAGCAGGCAATGGACAGGGGAAAAACTGTTTTTT,CASRQWTGEKLFF
TRBV6-6,TRBJ2-1,NA,medium-sized,TGTGCCAGCGGTGAGAGTAGCTCCTACAATGAGCAGTTCTTC,CASGESSSYNEQFF
TRBV5-1,TRBJ2-7,NA,NA,TGCGCCAGCAGAGGTGGAGGGGTCGAGCAGTACTTC,CASRGGGVEQYF
TRBV23-1,TRBJ2-7,NA,NA,TGCGCCAGCAGCCAAGACAGGACACCGAACTACGAGCAGTACTTC,CASSQDRTPNYEQYF
TRBV28,TRBJ2-7,TRBD1,NA,TGTGCCAGCAGTCCCAACCGGGACAGGGACTACGAGCAGTACTTC,CASSPNRDRDYEQYF
TRBV7-2,TRBJ2-7,TRBD2,medium-sized,TGTGCCAGCAGCTTAGCGGTAGCGGGAAACTACGAGCAGTACTTC,CASSLAVAGNYEQYF
TRBV4-2,TRBJ2-1,TRBD1,NA,TGTGCCAGCAGTCCCGGGACAGGCTACAATGAGCAGTTCTTC,CASSPGTGYNEQFF
TRBV5-8,TRBJ1-2,NA,NA,TGTGCCAGCAGCCCTACAGCCTCCTATGGCTACACCTTC,CASSPTASYGYTF
TRBV4-2,TRBJ2-7,TRBD2,many,TGTGCCAGCAGCCAAGAGGCTACGGGGGGTCTAGCGGGAGCCTACGAGCAGTACTTC,CASSQEATGGLAGAYEQYF
TRBV5-1,TRBJ2-7,TRBD1,NA,TGCGCCAGCAGCCCCGGGACAGGGTTCGAGCAGTACTTC,CASSPGTGFEQYF
TRBV11-3,TRBJ2-7,TRBD1,once,TGTGCCAGCAGCACGACAGGGGGCGCCTCGGAGGAGCAGTACTTC,CASSTTGGASEEQYF
TRBV7-9,TRBJ2-4,TRBD1,NA,TGTGCCAGCAGCTCCGGGACAGGGGGCAACTGGAACATTCAGTACTTC,CASSSGTGGNWNIQYF
TRBV19,TRBJ1-5,TRBD1,NA,TGTGCCAGTAGTATAGATCCCAGGGGGAATCAGCCCCAGCATTTT,CASSIDPRGNQPQHF
TRBV7-2,TRBJ2-7,NA,NA,TGTGCCAGCAGCCCCCGAGCGGGCCCCTACGAGCAGTACTTC,CASSPRAGPYEQYF
TRBV15,TRBJ1-1,NA,few,TGTGCCACCAGCGGACGCGCAGGGCATGCCGGGGTTCCTGAAGCTTTCTTT,CATSGRAGHAGVPEAFF
TRBV19,TRBJ2-7,TRBD2,NA,TGTGCCAGTAGTATAGAAGGCGGGAGCTACGAGCAGTACTTC,CASSIEGGSYEQYF
TRBV7-2,TRBJ2-7,NA,NA,TGTGCCTCCGCCCCAGAGGCGGGTGGGGAGCAGTACTTC,CASAPEAGGEQYF
TRBV7-2,TRBJ2-2,NA,once,TGTGCCAGCAGCTCGCCCACCGGGGAGCTGTTTTTT,CASSSPTGELFF
TRBV7-3,TRBJ1-3,NA,NA,TGTGCCAGCAGCTTGGACAGCACCTCTGGAAACACCATATATTTT,CASSLDSTSGNTIYF
TRBV5-3,TRBJ2-5,NA,medium-sized,TGTGCCAGAAGCCTCCGGGACAACCAAGAGACCCAGTACTTC,CARSLRDNQETQYF
TRBV6-5,TRBJ2-2,NA,NA,TGTGCCAGCAGTGAAGTGGGTACCGGGGAGCTGTTTTTT,CASSEVGTGELFF
TRBV7-6,TRBJ2-7,NA,NA,TGTGCCAGCAGCTTAGAGGCTGAGTCCTACGAGCAGTACTTC,CASSLEAESYEQYF
TRBV7-3,TRBJ1-2,TRBD1,few,TGTGCCAGCAGCTTAACCGACAGGGGGCGCGACTATGGCTACACCTTC,CASSLTDRGRDYGYTF
TRBV19,TRBJ2-7,NA,NA,TGTGCCAGTAGTATAGGGTCCTTTAGCTACGAGCAGTACTTC,CASSIGSFSYEQYF
TRBV7-9,TRBJ2-7,NA,NA,TGTGCCAGCAGCCACGGGGGAGACTACGAGCAGTACTTC,CASSHGGDYEQYF
TRBV5-6,TRBJ2-5,TRBD1,medium-sized,TGTGCCAGCACCACAACGTATACAGGGGTCCAGGAGACCCAGTACTTC,CASTTTYTGVQETQYF
TRBV9,TRBJ2-1,NA,NA,TGTGCCAGCAGCGAACTAGCTGACCCCTACAATGAGCAGTTCTTC,CASSELADPYNEQFF
TRBV4-1,TRBJ2-7,NA,medium-sized,TGCGCCAGCAGCCAACTAGAGGGGGACGCCTACGAGCAGTACTTC,CASSQLEGDAYEQYF
TRBV7-2,TRBJ2-7,NA,medium-sized,TGTGCCAGCAGCCCTTCCTACGAGCAGTACTTC,CASSPSYEQYF
TRBV9,TRBJ2-1,TRBD2,few,TGTGCCAGCAGCCCCCCAAGCGGGAGCTCCTACAATGAGCAGTTCTTC,CASSPPSGSSYNEQFF
TRBV7-2,TRBJ2-7,NA,NA,TGTGCCAGCAGCTTAAATGGGGGTCGACCTTACGAGCAGTACTTC,CASSLNGGRPYEQYF
TRBV5-4,TRBJ2-3,NA,few,TGTGCCAGCAGCGACACAGATACGCAGTATTTT,CASSDTDTQYF
TRBV4-3,TRBJ2-7,NA,NA,TGCGCCAGCAGCCAGGGTCAGGGCGGAACCGAGCAGTACTTC,CASSQGQGGTEQYF
TRBV19,TRBJ2-7,TRBD1,medium-sized,TGTGCCAGTAGTTCCGGGACAGGCGCCTACGAGCAGTACTTC,CASSSGTGAYEQYF
TRBV9,TRBJ1-3,NA,NA,TGTGCCAGCAGCCGTAGCGGACTTCCGGGAAACACCATATATTTT,CASSRSGLPGNTIYF
TRBV7-8,TRBJ2-5,TRBD2,NA,TGTGCCAGCAGCTTAGGCCGACTAGCGGGAGTGGTGGGACGAGAGACCCAGTACTTC,CASSLGRLAGVVGRETQYF
TRBV7-2,TRBJ2-7,NA,few,TGTGCCAGCAGCTTAGCGGGCCACGAGCAGTACTTC,CASSLAGHEQYF
TRBV4-2,TRBJ2-5,NA,medium-sized,TGTGCCAGCAGCCAAGGGCTAGCTGAGACCCAGTACTTC,CASSQGLAETQYF
TRBV7-9,TRBJ2-1,NA,few,TGTGCCAGCAGGGAGCCGGGGCCGGGATCGGAGCAGTTCTTC,CASREPGPGSEQFF
TRBV7-9,TRBJ2-7,NA,NA,TGTGCCAGCAGCGTACAGGGTCCCTACGAGCAGTACTTC,CASSVQGPYEQYF
TRBV28,TRBJ2-5,NA,medium-sized,TGTGCCAGCAGTTTCCCCTCCCGCCTCGGACAAGGTGTGGAGACCCAGTACTTC,CASSFPSRLGQGVETQYF